One sample yielded the 32 T cell receptor beta chains listed below, sequenced in a study of CD8+ T cells in alopecia areata (dated 2018 in TCRdb). The library was obtained by the immunoSEQ multiplex PCR assay. For TCR sequencing, RNA was extracted from every sample and reverse transcribed into cDNA to serve as template. Entries here come from immuneACCESS through TCRdb and include only in-frame sequences with V and J called. Some clones fail to appear in such tables; in the studies checked, an unresolved V gene covers under half of the shortfall, and the cause of the remainder is unknown. Recorded for this sample are approximately 24,000 clones; about 50% of them occurred a single time. Jointly, the top ten make up approximately 29% of the sample. The sample consisted of NKG2D-high CD8+ T cells sorted from blood. What this sample's cell subset or site label stands for: sorted CD8+ NKG2D-high blood T cells. The source is a human donor with alopecia areata.

The chain couples TRBV2 to TRBJ2-1, with TRBD1 identical over 7 bases. V trimming: 7 bases; J trimming: 2 bases; junction bases outside the gene matches: 5. The CDR3 sequence is 14 residues long. Germline CDR1 is SNHLY and CDR2 is FYNNEI. CDR3 in amino acids: CASKSDRTYNEQFF. The CDR3, as DNA: TGTGCCAGCAAGTCGGACAGGACCTACAATGAGCAGTTCTTC.

Only a few counts were recorded for this clone. The sample has other DNA sequences that encode this CDR3 too. This chain joins TRBV7-9 and TRBJ2-7; the D is unclear. The CDR3 totals 12 residues. Germline CDR1 SEHNR, CDR2 FQNEAQ (reference sequence). Trimming removed 1 base at V and 1 base at J, with 2 bases between. CDR3 protein: CASSLGSYEQYF. CDR3 in DNA: TGTGCCAGCAGCTTAGGATCCTACGAGCAGTACTTC.

Only a few counts were recorded for this clone. This sequence joins TRBV29-1 and TRBJ2-3, with 13 bases identical to TRBD2. V shed 7 bases and J 5 bases; nucleotides not matched to a gene: 6. Germline V gives CDR1 SQVTM, CDR2 ANQGSEA. The CDR3 has 14 amino acids. In nucleotides, the CDR3 is TGCAGCGCTGCGGGACTAGCGGGAAGAGATACGCAGTATTTT. Protein sequence: CSAAGLAGRDTQYF.

This clone was seen a handful of times. V usage is TRBV28 and J usage is TRBJ1-2, with D tentatively TRBD1 (6 bases). The germline gives CDR1 MDHEN, CDR2 SYDVKM. This CDR3 is 13 amino acids long. Trimming left V 10 bases short and J 7 bases short, with 19 bases between. In DNA form, the CDR3 reads TGTGCCACCAAGGGACAATCTGACTTTGGCTACACCTTC. Protein: CATKGQSDFGYTF.

In DNA, the CDR3 is TGTGCCAGCAGCCCGAGGACCCGGAGCTCCTACGAGCAGTACTTC. Its protein product is CASSPRTRSSYEQYF. This rearrangement joins TRBV13 to TRBJ2-7; D not resolved. CDR1 and CDR2 (germline): PRHDT, FYEKMQ (reference sequence). V dropped 5 bases and J dropped 0 bases, with 14 bases sitting between them. CDR3 length: 15 amino acids.

This clone was detected only a few times. The gene calls are TRBV28 and TRBJ1-5; tentative D call: TRBD1 (6 bases). The germline V gene encodes CDR1 MDHEN and CDR2 SYDVKM. The V and J ends lost 7 bases and 7 bases respectively, with 23 bases between them. This CDR3 spans 16 amino acids. The CDR3: CASTKYGLGQGQPQHF. DNA for the CDR3: TGTGCCAGCACGAAATACGGACTGGGGCAGGGGCAGCCCCAGCATTTT.

CDR3: CASSFRPPPLYEQYF. DNA of the CDR3: TGTGCCAGTTCGTTTAGACCCCCCCCTCTTTACGAGCAGTACTTC. The chain couples TRBV27 to TRBJ2-7, with D unresolved. In germline, CDR1 is MNHEY, CDR2 SMNVEV (reference sequence). With 9 bases removed from V and 4 bases from J, the gap between germline ends came to 22 bases. This CDR3 is built from 15 residues.

This clone was detected a few times. J is TRBJ2-1 and V is TRBV5-1; possible D gene TRBD2, 6 bases. This CDR3 comprises 16 residues. Germline CDR1 and CDR2: SGHRS and YFSETQ. Trimming pared 1 base from V and 5 bases from J, leaving 16 bases between. This CDR3 is CASSLSPRVADNEQFF. CDR3 nucleotides: TGCGCCAGCAGCTTGTCCCCTAGGGTAGCGGACAATGAGCAGTTCTTC.

This clone was observed a few times. The rearrangement links TRBV7-8 to TRBJ2-3; 7 bases fit TRBD2. The germline CDR1 and CDR2 sequences are SGHVS and FQNEAQ. CDR3 length: 16 amino acids. V shed 8 bases, J shed 5 bases, and the junction held 16 bases outside the gene matches. The DNA for the CDR3 is TGTGCCAGCCAGTGGGCTAGCGGTCCGTACGGAGATACGCAGTATTTT. Translating gives CASQWASGPYGDTQYF. The complete variable domain, with remaining parts taken from reference TRBV7-8 and TRBJ2-3, reads GAGVSQSPRYKVAKRGQDVALRCDPISGHVSLFWYQQALGQGPEFLTYFQNEAQLDKSGLPSDRFFAERPEGSVSTLKIQRTQQEDSAVYLCASQWASGPYGDTQYFGPGTRLTVL.

This clone came up a few times. The V call is TRBV21-1, the J call TRBJ2-5; the table's D call of TRBD1 was not tested on the DNA. TRBV21-1 is recorded as a pseudogene. This CDR3 is 16 amino acids long. The CDR3 DNA reads TGTGCCACGCTCAGGGTAGTGCTAAACTTGCAAGAGACCCAGTACTTC. Protein: CATLRVVLNLQETQYF.

This sequence joins TRBV28 and TRBJ1-1; 9 nucleotides agree with TRBD1. V dropped 6 bases and J dropped 6; count of bases not matched to a gene: 5. The CDR3 sequence is 13 residues long. Germline-derived CDR1 and CDR2 are MDHEN and SYDVKM. CDR3 in DNA: TGTGCCAGCAGGACGGGGACAGGGTCTGAAGCTTTCTTT. Its translation is CASRTGTGSEAFF.

The chain is built from TRBV7-9 and TRBJ2-1; a possible D gene is TRBD1 (6 bases). Germline V gene data show CDR1 as SEHNR and CDR2 as FQNEAQ (reference sequence). Trimming pared 3 bases from V and 7 bases from J, leaving 10 bases between. This CDR3 contains 13 residues. CDR3 DNA: TGTGCCAGCAGCTTTCAGGGGTGGAATGAGCAGTTCTTC. Its protein is CASSFQGWNEQFF.

This clone was observed a handful of times. The J gene is TRBJ1-5, the V gene TRBV27, with D perhaps matching TRBD1 (6 bases). Germline V CDR1 and CDR2: MNHEY, SMNVEV (reference sequence). The CDR3 runs to 14 residues. The V and J ends lost 5 bases and 7 bases respectively, with 15 bases between them. CDR3 region: CASSRGGGRQPQHF. The CDR3 DNA is TGTGCCAGCAGTCGAGGAGGGGGACGGCAGCCCCAGCATTTT.

The count of this clone is one. The chain joins TRBV7-2 to TRBJ1-5, with a tentative D call TRBD1 (5 bases). Germline V gene data show CDR1 as SGHTA and CDR2 as FQGNSA. V gave up 1 base and J gave up 4 bases, with 8 bases separating them. The CDR3 consists of 14 residues. CDR3 nucleotides: TGTGCCAGCAGCTTAGGCAGGGCAAATCAGCCCCAGCATTTT. Translating it yields CASSLGRANQPQHF. Drawing the rest from reference TRBV7-2 and TRBJ1-5, the complete variable domain is GAGVSQSPSNKVTEKGKDVELRCDPISGHTALYWYRQSLGQGLEFLIYFQGNSAPDKSGLPSDRFSAERTGGSVSTLTIQRTQQEDSAVYLCASSLGRANQPQHFGDGTRLSIL.

This clone was observed a single time. The chain links TRBV19 to TRBJ2-1; D is perhaps TRBD2 (6 bases). This CDR3 comprises 13 residues. Trimming shortened V by 3 bases and J by 8 bases, and 11 bases separated the two germline ends. Germline loops: CDR1 LNHDA, CDR2 SQIVND (reference sequence). CDR3 amino acids: CASSISWGDEQFF. The CDR3 region has the DNA TGTGCCAGTAGTATCTCTTGGGGGGATGAGCAGTTCTTC.

In its sample, this clone was seen a few times. The rearrangement uses TRBV6-5 and TRBJ2-5, with TRBD2 matching over 9 bases. CDR1 MNHEY and CDR2 SVGAGI come from the germline V gene. Unmatched junction bases numbered 7, after V lost 4 bases and J lost 4 bases. This CDR3 contains 15 residues. The CDR3 DNA reads TGTGCCAGCAGTTCTGGGACTAGCTTACCAGAGACCCAGTACTTC. It encodes CASSSGTSLPETQYF.

The CDR3 DNA reads TGTGCCAGCAGGGTGACTAGCGGGATTTACTACGAGCAGTACTTC. Its translation is CASRVTSGIYYEQYF. This chain connects TRBV28 to TRBJ2-7; 11 bases map to TRBD2. Germline CDR1 MDHEN, CDR2 SYDVKM. Germline trimming cut 6 bases from V and 3 bases from J; bases unmatched to any gene: 7. The CDR3 has 15 residues.

This clone was counted a few times. The chain recombines TRBV5-6 with TRBJ1-1; the match to TRBD1 covers 10 bases. The trim removed 3 bases at V and 0 bases at J, leaving 2 bases unmatched. Germline V gene sequence: CDR1 SGHDT, CDR2 YYEEEE. This CDR3 is 15 amino acids long. As DNA, the CDR3 is TGTGCCAGCAGCTGGGGACAGGGGATGAACACTGAAGCTTTCTTT. It encodes CASSWGQGMNTEAFF.

This chain uses TRBV29-1 with TRBJ2-1; D is unresolved. Per the germline V gene, CDR1 is SQVTM and CDR2 is ANQGSEA. With 4 bases removed from V and 0 bases from J, the gap between germline ends came to 13 bases. The CDR3 sequence is 15 residues long. The chain's CDR3 is CSVVGFMSSYNEQFF. The CDR3 region has the DNA TGCAGCGTTGTGGGTTTCATGAGCTCCTACAATGAGCAGTTCTTC.

This clone was recorded a few times. This sequence joins TRBV5-1 and TRBJ1-1; D call uncertain. V was cut by 2 bases and J by 1 base, with 6 bases left in between. The V gene's germline CDR1 is SGHRS and CDR2 YFSETQ. This CDR3 has 13 residues. The CDR3, as DNA: TGCGCCAGCAGCTTTACAGCGAACACTGAAGCTTTCTTT. Encoded protein: CASSFTANTEAFF. Filled out from reference TRBV5-1 and TRBJ1-1, the complete variable domain reads KAGVTQTPRYLIKTRGQQVTLSCSPISGHRSVSWYQQTPGQGLQFLFEYFSETQRNKGNFPGRFSGRQFSNSRSEMNVSTLELGDSALYLCASSFTANTEAFFGQGTRLTVV.

Judged by abundance, this clone is medium-sized. The J gene is TRBJ1-3, the V gene TRBV6-5; D gene ambiguous. The ends were cut back, 6 bases at V and 0 bases at J, with 6 bases in the middle. The CDR3 runs to 13 residues. Per germline, CDR1 MNHEY and CDR2 SVGAGI. In DNA form, the CDR3 reads TGTGCCAGCAGATCCCCCTCTGGAAACACCATATATTTT. It translates to CASRSPSGNTIYF.

J is TRBJ2-2 and V is TRBV7-8; the D gene is possibly TRBD1 (5 bases). The V gene lost 0 bases and the J gene lost 5 bases, with 7 bases spanning the gap. The germline V gene encodes CDR1 SGHVS and CDR2 FQNEAQ. The CDR3 runs to 14 residues. The CDR3 region has the DNA TGTGCCAGCAGCTTAGCTAGGGGTACCGGGGAGCTGTTTTTT. Translation: CASSLARGTGELFF.

The chain carries TRBV9 and TRBJ2-1; possibly TRBD2 for D (6 bases). The CDR3 runs to 15 residues. The V and J ends lost 4 bases and 5 bases respectively, with 16 bases between them. Germline loops: CDR1 SGDLS, CDR2 YYNGEE. DNA of the CDR3: TGTGCCAGCAGCCCCGAGGGCGGGAACGACAATGAGCAGTTCTTC. This gives the protein CASSPEGGNDNEQFF.

The count of this clone is one. This chain uses TRBV28 with TRBJ1-5; tentative D call: TRBD1 (6 bases). CDR1 and CDR2 (germline): MDHEN, SYDVKM. The CDR3 is 13 residues long. The germline V and J ends were trimmed by 5 bases and 7 bases, with 12 bases remaining between them. The CDR3 loop is CASSVTGYQPQHF. CDR3 sequence (DNA): TGTGCCAGCAGTGTCACAGGGTACCAGCCCCAGCATTTT.

The gene calls are TRBV2 and TRBJ2-5; 14 bases match TRBD2. The length of the CDR3 is 18 residues. Per the germline V gene, CDR1 is SNHLY and CDR2 is FYNNEI. Trimming at V came to 6 bases and at J to 2 bases, leaving 11 bases not matched to a gene. This CDR3 is CASRTTSGRAREQETQYF. Written as DNA, the CDR3 is TGTGCCAGCAGGACGACTAGCGGGAGGGCCAGAGAGCAAGAGACCCAGTACTTC.

The chain uses TRBV4-2 and TRBJ2-7; maybe TRBD1 (6 bases). Trimming cost V 0 bases and J 7 bases, with 10 bases left between them. The CDR3 consists of 13 residues. CDR1 is LGHNA and CDR2 is YNFKEQ in the germline V gene. The CDR3 nucleotides read TGTGCCAGCAGCCAAGATCTTGACAGGGAGCAGTACTTC. The encoded protein is CASSQDLDREQYF.

The chain joins TRBV4-1 to TRBJ2-7, with D perhaps TRBD1 (6 bases). Trimming pared 0 bases from V and 3 bases from J, leaving 21 bases between. CDR1 is MGHRA and CDR2 is YSYEKL in the germline V gene. This CDR3 has 18 residues. The CDR3, as DNA: TGCGCCAGCAGCCAAGAGTTAACTTTAGGGGGAAGTCACTACGAGCAGTACTTC. The encoded protein is CASSQELTLGGSHYEQYF.

This clone was counted a few times. The chain joins TRBV6-5 to TRBJ1-2; TRBD1 aligns across 7 bases. V was clipped by 3 bases and J by 5 bases; unmatched bases: 6. Per the germline V gene, CDR1 is MNHEY and CDR2 is SVGAGI. This CDR3 comprises 14 residues. The CDR3 DNA reads TGTGCCAGCAGTTATGCAGGGGGTGATTATGGCTACACCTTC. Amino acid sequence: CASSYAGGDYGYTF.

CDR3 amino acids: CASTSIETFSGANVLTF. The CDR3 region has the DNA TGTGCCAGCACCTCCATAGAGACCTTCTCTGGGGCCAACGTCCTGACTTTC. V usage is TRBV28 and J usage is TRBJ2-6; unclear D gene. Germline-derived CDR1 and CDR2 are MDHEN and SYDVKM. This CDR3 region has 17 residues. The V end lost 7 bases, the J end lost 0 bases, and 16 bases lay between the germline ends.

This clone was seen more than once but under ten times. V gene TRBV7-9 combines with J gene TRBJ2-3, with a tentative D call TRBD2 (5 bases). The CDR3 has 15 residues. The germline V gene encodes CDR1 SEHNR and CDR2 FQNEAQ (reference sequence). V dropped 0 bases and J dropped 2 bases, with 9 bases sitting between them. DNA for the CDR3: TGTGCCAGCAGCTTAGCCCGACTATTCACAGATACGCAGTATTTT. Encoded protein: CASSLARLFTDTQYF.

The V and J genes are TRBV4-1 and TRBJ2-5, with D perhaps matching TRBD2 (6 bases). This CDR3 is 18 amino acids long. With 0 bases removed from V and 4 bases from J, the gap between germline ends came to 21 bases. The germline gives CDR1 MGHRA, CDR2 YSYEKL. The CDR3 is CASSQDQLAGLYLETQYF. The CDR3 coding sequence is TGCGCCAGCAGCCAAGATCAACTAGCTGGGTTATACCTAGAGACCCAGTACTTC.

The chain carries TRBV5-1 and TRBJ2-7; perhaps TRBD2 as D (5 bases). The CDR3 length is 13 residues. Between the trimmed V and J ends, which lost 4 bases and 1 base, there was a span of 9 bases. Germline lookup yields CDR1 SGHRS and CDR2 YFSETQ. The CDR3 loop is CASSPSGSYEQYF. In DNA, the CDR3 is TGCGCCAGCAGCCCCTCGGGATCCTACGAGCAGTACTTC.